A selection of T cell receptor beta chains follows, all from one sample in a study of chronic HIV infection and antiretroviral therapy. From the 5' RACE reads, TCRdb called clonotypes with MiXCR, one entry per CDR3 protein. The data contain 39,000 or so distinct CDR3 sequences, approximately 7.4% of them singletons. The sequencing sample was made of peripheral blood. The receptors here all came from an adult who had HIV and had not received antiretroviral therapy, or was an uninfected healthy control (not recorded which). Both conserved end residues are part of each CDR3. Each record gives: CDR3 protein, CDR3 DNA, D gene, J gene, clone size, V gene. A D gene is named only where the DNA matches it firmly. Clone size is not always given. Where it is, it says once, few, many or a class for expanded clones.

CDR3 protein: CASSLLTGGEQFF
CDR3 DNA: TGTGCCAGCAGTCTGCTCACGGGGGGTGAGCAGTTCTTC
D gene: TRBD2
J gene: TRBJ2-1
clone size: NA
V gene: TRBV28

CDR3 protein: CSAKTLTGGEAFF
CDR3 DNA: TGCAGTGCTAAAACACTCACAGGAGGCGAAGCTTTCTTT
D gene: NA
J gene: TRBJ1-1
clone size: NA
V gene: TRBV20-1

CDR3 protein: CASSTGDTDTQYF
CDR3 DNA: TGCGCCAGTTCGACTGGAGACACAGATACGCAGTATTTT
D gene: NA
J gene: TRBJ2-3
clone size: many
V gene: TRBV5-1

CDR3 protein: CASSEGLAGLYEQYF
CDR3 DNA: TGTGCCAGCAGCGAAGGACTAGCGGGACTGTACGAGCAGTACTTC
D gene: TRBD2
J gene: TRBJ2-7
clone size: NA
V gene: TRBV9

CDR3 protein: CAWGGDPGQPQHF
CDR3 DNA: TGTGCCTGGGGGGGGGATCCCGGTCAGCCCCAGCATTTT
D gene: NA
J gene: TRBJ1-5
clone size: NA
V gene: TRBV30

CDR3 protein: CASSHPLGLVGASTDTQYF
CDR3 DNA: TGTGCCAGCAGTCACCCTTTGGGGCTAGTCGGGGCTAGCACAGATACGCAGTATTTT
D gene: NA
J gene: TRBJ2-3
clone size: NA
V gene: TRBV28

CDR3 protein: CSAPKLLSYEQYF
CDR3 DNA: TGCAGTGCCCCGAAGTTACTTTCCTACGAGCAGTACTTC
D gene: NA
J gene: TRBJ2-7
clone size: NA
V gene: TRBV20-1

CDR3 protein: CASSPGDEQFF
CDR3 DNA: TGTGCCAGCTCACCTGGGGATGAGCAGTTCTTC
D gene: NA
J gene: TRBJ2-1
clone size: many
V gene: TRBV18

CDR3 protein: CASSPLSKNTEAFF
CDR3 DNA: TGTGCCAGCAGCCCGTTGTCCAAGAACACTGAAGCTTTCTTT
D gene: NA
J gene: TRBJ1-1
clone size: NA
V gene: TRBV6-6

CDR3 protein: CASSLRDAEETQYF
CDR3 DNA: TGTGCCAGCAGTTTAAGGGACGCCGAAGAGACCCAGTACTTC
D gene: NA
J gene: TRBJ2-5
clone size: few
V gene: TRBV28

CDR3 protein: CASSPVWGGELFF
CDR3 DNA: TGTGCCAGCAGCCCCGTGTGGGGGGGGGAGCTGTTTTTT
D gene: NA
J gene: TRBJ2-2
clone size: NA
V gene: TRBV7-8

CDR3 protein: CASRPLAGSYEQYF
CDR3 DNA: TGTGCCAGCAGGCCCCTGGCCGGATCCTACGAGCAGTACTTC
D gene: NA
J gene: TRBJ2-7
clone size: NA
V gene: TRBV28

CDR3 protein: CASSSRAGLYF
CDR3 DNA: TGTGCCAGCAGTTCCCGGGCAGGACTTTACTTC
D gene: NA
J gene: TRBJ2-7
clone size: NA
V gene: TRBV28

CDR3 protein: CASSPRANPWSDTQYF
CDR3 DNA: TGTGCCAGCAGTCCCCGAGCGAACCCCTGGTCAGATACGCAGTATTTT
D gene: NA
J gene: TRBJ2-3
clone size: few
V gene: TRBV27

CDR3 protein: CATSNEKLTEAFF
CDR3 DNA: TGTGCCACCAGTAATGAAAAGTTAACTGAAGCTTTCTTT
D gene: NA
J gene: TRBJ1-1
clone size: few
V gene: TRBV24-1

CDR3 protein: CASSKPGPRNTEAFF
CDR3 DNA: TGTGCCAGCAGTAAACCGGGCCCTAGAAACACTGAAGCTTTCTTT
D gene: NA
J gene: TRBJ1-1
clone size: NA
V gene: TRBV28

CDR3 protein: CASSRSRTYNSPLHF
CDR3 DNA: TGTGCCAGCAGTCGCTCGCGGACCTATAATTCACCCCTCCACTTT
D gene: NA
J gene: TRBJ1-6
clone size: many
V gene: TRBV28

CDR3 protein: CSVRGGADYEQYF
CDR3 DNA: TGCAGCGTCCGAGGGGGAGCCGACTACGAGCAGTACTTC
D gene: NA
J gene: TRBJ2-7
clone size: many
V gene: TRBV29-1

CDR3 protein: CASSLSFRPGLYNEQFF
CDR3 DNA: TGTGCCAGCAGTTTATCCTTTAGGCCGGGGTTATACAATGAGCAGTTCTTC
D gene: NA
J gene: TRBJ2-1
clone size: NA
V gene: TRBV28

CDR3 protein: CASSQEGPGLPYEQYF
CDR3 DNA: TGCGCCAGCAGCCAAGAGGGTCCGGGCCTCCCTTACGAGCAGTACTTC
D gene: NA
J gene: TRBJ2-7
clone size: NA
V gene: TRBV4-1

CDR3 protein: CASSQDRWNQETQYF
CDR3 DNA: TGCGCCAGCAGCCAAGATAGGTGGAATCAAGAGACCCAGTACTTC
D gene: NA
J gene: TRBJ2-5
clone size: many
V gene: TRBV4-1

CDR3 protein: CSVRKFPGVETQYF
CDR3 DNA: TGCAGCGTTCGGAAATTCCCCGGGGTGGAGACCCAGTACTTC
D gene: NA
J gene: TRBJ2-5
clone size: many
V gene: TRBV29-1

CDR3 protein: CASSFQDRGDEQFF
CDR3 DNA: TGTGCCAGCAGTTTCCAGGACAGGGGCGATGAGCAGTTCTTC
D gene: TRBD1
J gene: TRBJ2-1
clone size: many
V gene: TRBV12-3/TRBV12-4

CDR3 protein: CASSEFRGRPSKSSYEQYF
CDR3 DNA: TGTGCCAGCAGTGAGTTCCGGGGTCGGCCCTCTAAAAGCTCCTACGAGCAGTACTTC
D gene: NA
J gene: TRBJ2-7
clone size: many
V gene: TRBV27

CDR3 protein: CASREYGDGYTF
CDR3 DNA: TGTGCCAGCAGGGAGTATGGCGATGGCTACACCTTC
D gene: NA
J gene: TRBJ1-2
clone size: NA
V gene: TRBV2

CDR3 protein: CATSWTSGLSDTQYF
CDR3 DNA: TGTGCCACCAGCTGGACTAGCGGACTCTCAGATACGCAGTATTTT
D gene: TRBD2
J gene: TRBJ2-3
clone size: NA
V gene: TRBV15

CDR3 protein: CASSPGGVSQETQYF
CDR3 DNA: TGTGCCAGCAGTCCCGGCGGAGTTAGTCAAGAGACCCAGTACTTC
D gene: NA
J gene: TRBJ2-5
clone size: many
V gene: TRBV28

CDR3 protein: CASTPNLATAGETQYF
CDR3 DNA: TGTGCCAGCACCCCTAACTTGGCGACCGCTGGGGAGACCCAGTACTTC
D gene: NA
J gene: TRBJ2-5
clone size: few
V gene: TRBV6-2/TRBV6-3

CDR3 protein: CSAGLAPGELFF
CDR3 DNA: TGCAGCGCCGGACTAGCTCCCGGGGAGCTGTTTTTT
D gene: TRBD2
J gene: TRBJ2-2
clone size: many
V gene: TRBV29-1

CDR3 protein: CASGQDDYYGYTF
CDR3 DNA: TGTGCCAGTGGACAGGACGATTACTATGGCTACACCTTC
D gene: TRBD1
J gene: TRBJ1-2
clone size: NA
V gene: TRBV28

CDR3 protein: CASSQGGEEGELFF
CDR3 DNA: TGCGCCAGCAGCCAAGGGGGGGAGGAAGGGGAGCTGTTTTTT
D gene: NA
J gene: TRBJ2-2
clone size: many
V gene: TRBV4-1

CDR3 protein: CASSSGRTGELFF
CDR3 DNA: TGTGCCAGTAGTTCGGGACGGACCGGGGAGCTGTTTTTT
D gene: NA
J gene: TRBJ2-2
clone size: many
V gene: TRBV19

CDR3 protein: CSGGGTGTHTETFF
CDR3 DNA: TGCAGCGGTGGGGGGACAGGGACGCACACTGAAACTTTCTTT
D gene: TRBD1
J gene: TRBJ1-1
clone size: NA
V gene: TRBV29-1

CDR3 protein: CANKGTGFIYEQYF
CDR3 DNA: TGTGCCAACAAGGGCACAGGGTTTATCTACGAGCAGTACTTC
D gene: NA
J gene: TRBJ2-7
clone size: NA
V gene: TRBV2

CDR3 protein: CASSVEPSGDNEQFF
CDR3 DNA: TGTGCCAGCAGCGTAGAGCCTAGCGGGGACAATGAGCAGTTCTTC
D gene: TRBD2
J gene: TRBJ2-1
clone size: many
V gene: TRBV9

CDR3 protein: CASSQGPLAGASYEQYF
CDR3 DNA: TGTGCCAGCAGCCAGGGGCCTCTAGCGGGAGCCTCCTACGAGCAGTACTTC
D gene: TRBD2
J gene: TRBJ2-7
clone size: NA
V gene: TRBV4-2

CDR3 protein: CATKGYYNEQFF
CDR3 DNA: TGTGCAACCAAGGGGTACTACAATGAGCAGTTCTTC
D gene: NA
J gene: TRBJ2-1
clone size: NA
V gene: TRBV2

CDR3 protein: CSVETPGKNIQYF
CDR3 DNA: TGCAGCGTTGAAACGCCCGGCAAAAACATTCAGTACTTC
D gene: NA
J gene: TRBJ2-4
clone size: NA
V gene: TRBV29-1

CDR3 protein: CASSLRGLNTGELFF
CDR3 DNA: TGTGCCAGCAGTTTGAGGGGGCTGAACACCGGGGAGCTGTTTTTT
D gene: TRBD1
J gene: TRBJ2-2
clone size: many
V gene: TRBV28

CDR3 protein: CSASEKDGRREEQYF
CDR3 DNA: TGCAGCGCGTCGGAGAAGGACGGACGTCGGGAAGAGCAGTACTTC
D gene: NA
J gene: TRBJ2-7
clone size: few
V gene: TRBV29-1

CDR3 protein: CASKASVGPDTQYF
CDR3 DNA: TGTGCCAGCAAAGCCTCGGTCGGTCCAGATACGCAGTATTTT
D gene: NA
J gene: TRBJ2-3
clone size: NA
V gene: TRBV28

CDR3 protein: CASGTGQGYTDTQYF
CDR3 DNA: TGTGCCAGCGGGACGGGACAGGGCTACACAGATACGCAGTATTTT
D gene: TRBD1
J gene: TRBJ2-3
clone size: NA
V gene: TRBV6-5

CDR3 protein: CASSPGWAGARTGELFF
CDR3 DNA: TGCGCCAGCAGCCCAGGGTGGGCGGGAGCGCGAACCGGGGAGCTGTTTTTT
D gene: TRBD2
J gene: TRBJ2-2
clone size: many
V gene: TRBV4-1

CDR3 protein: CSVPDGNEQFF
CDR3 DNA: TGCAGCGTTCCGGACGGTAATGAGCAGTTCTTC
D gene: NA
J gene: TRBJ2-1
clone size: NA
V gene: TRBV29-1

CDR3 protein: CASSLAGTSSYNEQFF
CDR3 DNA: TGTGCCAGCAGCTTAGCGGGAACTAGCTCCTACAATGAGCAGTTCTTC
D gene: TRBD2
J gene: TRBJ2-1
clone size: NA
V gene: TRBV5-5

CDR3 protein: CASSYLIPMGTSTDTQYF
CDR3 DNA: TGTGCCAGCAGTTACTTGATTCCGATGGGGACTAGCACAGATACGCAGTATTTT
D gene: NA
J gene: TRBJ2-3
clone size: few
V gene: TRBV6-5